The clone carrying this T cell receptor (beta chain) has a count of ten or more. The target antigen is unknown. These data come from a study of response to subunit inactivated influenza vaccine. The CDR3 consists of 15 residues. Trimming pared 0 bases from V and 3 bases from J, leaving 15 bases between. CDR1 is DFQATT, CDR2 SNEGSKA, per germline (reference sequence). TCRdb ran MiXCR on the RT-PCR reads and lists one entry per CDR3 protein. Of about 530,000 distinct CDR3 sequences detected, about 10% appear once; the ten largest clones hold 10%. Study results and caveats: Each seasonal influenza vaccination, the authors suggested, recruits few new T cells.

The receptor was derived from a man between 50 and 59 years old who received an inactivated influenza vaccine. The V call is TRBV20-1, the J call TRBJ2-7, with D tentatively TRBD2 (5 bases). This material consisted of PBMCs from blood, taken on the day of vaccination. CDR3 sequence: CSARDGRTGSYEQYF. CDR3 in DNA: TGCAGTGCTAGAGATGGTAGAACGGGGAGCTACGAGCAGTACTTC.